The 28 T cell receptor beta chains given below trace back to one sample, sequenced in a study of OX40 agonist ivuxolimab in advanced cancers. TCRdb's table, derived via immunoSEQ multiplex PCR, lists solely in-frame clones and lacks some. The sample lists about 20,000 clones, around 72% occurring once. This material consisted of CD4+ or CD8+ T cells sorted from blood, taken in a trial of the OX40 agonist ivuxolimab. The receptors were sampled from an adult with an advanced solid tumor such as melanoma, head and neck, liver or kidney cancer.

The V and J genes are TRBV11-2 and TRBJ2-1, with 8 nucleotides matching TRBD2. This CDR3 has 15 residues. J gave up 6 bases and V 3 bases, and 7 bases lay outside the gene matches. Germline CDR1 and CDR2: SGHAT and FQNNGV. DNA for the CDR3: TGTGCCAGCAGCTTTCTGGCGGGACTAGTCAATGAGCAGTTCTTC. This codes for CASSFLAGLVNEQFF.

J is TRBJ1-2 and V is TRBV27; 7 bases fit TRBD1. V gave up 5 bases and J gave up 4 bases; unmatched junction bases: 4. Germline V CDR1 and CDR2: MNHEY, SMNVEV (reference sequence). The CDR3 consists of 13 residues. The CDR3 is CASSATGPYGYTF. The CDR3 DNA reads TGTGCCAGCAGTGCGACAGGGCCCTATGGCTACACCTTC.

The J gene is TRBJ2-3, the V gene TRBV4-1; D ambiguous. Germline loops: CDR1 MGHRA, CDR2 YSYEKL. V shed 0 bases and J shed 2 bases, with 9 bases lying between them. The CDR3 consists of 15 residues. CDR3 residues: CASSQEKTPTDTQYF. CDR3 coding DNA: TGCGCCAGCAGCCAAGAAAAGACCCCCACAGATACGCAGTATTTT.

This clone was seen a few times. CDR3 sequence (DNA): TGTGCCAGCAGCTTGGTAAGCCTAGAAAACCAAGAGACCCAGTACTTC. This translates into CASSLVSLENQETQYF. The V and J genes are TRBV5-8 and TRBJ2-5; D not certain. CDR3 size: 16 residues. The germline V and J ends were trimmed by 0 bases and 0 bases, with 12 bases remaining between them. Germline V gene lookup returns CDR1 SGHTS and CDR2 YDEGEE.

The chain combines TRBV6-1 with TRBJ2-3; the D is unclear. The CDR3 totals 12 residues. The V end was cut by 6 bases, the J end by 2 bases, with 6 bases between. Per germline, CDR1 MNHNS and CDR2 SASEGT. In DNA, the CDR3 is TGTGCCAGCAGAGAGTACACAGATACGCAGTATTTT. This gives the protein CASREYTDTQYF.

A word on this clone: At one end, the junction sequence differs from germline, possibly due to a read error. The chain combines TRBV5-3 with TRBJ2-2; D remains unclear. TRBV5-3 is treated as an ORF (open reading frame) with a function not yet certain. The CDR3 is 12 residues long. DNA of the CDR3: TGTGCCAGCAGCTTACTCACCGGGGAGCTGTTTTTT. Protein: CASSLLTGELFF.

The chain combines TRBV7-8 with TRBJ1-2; D is ambiguous. The V gene's germline CDR1 is SGHVS and CDR2 FQNEAQ. CDR3 length equals 16 residues. V was clipped by 0 bases and J by 2 bases, with 13 bases between them. The CDR3 coding sequence is TGTGCCAGCAGCTTAGCGATTACCCCAAGGAACTATGGCTACACCTTC. Translating it yields CASSLAITPRNYGYTF.

The chain uses TRBV4-1 and TRBJ2-7; D tentatively fits TRBD1 or TRBD2 (5 bases each). Germline CDR1 is MGHRA and CDR2 is YSYEKL. V gave up 4 bases and J gave up 4 bases, with 11 bases separating them. The CDR3 loop spans 13 amino acids. The CDR3 sequence: CASSPGRDYEQYF. The DNA for the CDR3 is TGCGCCAGCAGCCCGGGACGAGATTACGAGCAGTACTTC.

In its sample, this clone was seen once. V gene TRBV5-6 combines with J gene TRBJ2-7; TRBD1 aligns across 10 bases. CDR1 SGHDT and CDR2 YYEEEE come from the germline V gene. With 2 bases clipped from V and 1 base from J, the junction kept 9 bases outside the gene matches. The CDR3 has 17 residues. The CDR3 region has the DNA TGTGCCAGCAGCTTTGGATTCGGGACAGGGGTTTCCTACGAGCAGTACTTC. Residues: CASSFGFGTGVSYEQYF. Drawing the rest from reference TRBV5-6 and TRBJ2-7, the complete variable domain is DAGVTQSPTHLIKTRGQQVTLRCSPKSGHDTVSWYQQALGQGPQFIFQYYEEEERQRGNFPDRFSGHQFPNYSSELNVNALLLGDSALYLCASSFGFGTGVSYEQYFGPGTRLTVT.

V gene TRBV11-1 combines with J gene TRBJ2-1; D not certain. Trimming removed 1 base from V and 9 bases from J, with 7 bases in between. This CDR3 comprises 12 residues. In germline, CDR1 is SGHAT, CDR2 FQDESV (reference sequence). The CDR3 protein is CASSLEASEQFF. The CDR3 bases are TGTGCCAGCAGCTTAGAAGCGAGTGAGCAGTTCTTC.

The J gene is TRBJ2-3, the V gene TRBV29-1, with a tentative D call TRBD1 (6 bases). The CDR3 runs to 13 residues. The ends were cut back, 4 bases at V and 2 bases at J, with 10 bases in the middle. CDR1 and CDR2 (germline): SQVTM, ANQGSEA. Here the CDR3 DNA reads TGCAGCGTTGGACAGGACTCCACAGATACGCAGTATTTT. Protein: CSVGQDSTDTQYF.

The J gene is TRBJ2-2, the V gene TRBV29-1; 9 bases are shared with TRBD1. This CDR3 contains 16 residues. The V gene's germline CDR1 is SQVTM and CDR2 ANQGSEA. The trim removed 2 bases at V and 4 bases at J, leaving 8 bases unmatched. The CDR3 DNA reads TGCAGCGTTGAACTCCGGGACAGGGCTTCCACCGGGGAGCTGTTTTTT. Residues: CSVELRDRASTGELFF.

This clone was recorded a few times. The chain has TRBV6-6 and TRBJ1-5, with TRBD1 as a possible D gene (6 bases). V lost 10 bases to trimming and J lost 5 bases, with 15 bases between them. Germline V gene sequence: CDR1 MNHNY, CDR2 SVGAGI (reference sequence). This CDR3 is 13 amino acids long. CDR3: CAIKGGGHQPQHF. The CDR3 region has the DNA TGTGCCATCAAAGGCGGGGGGCATCAGCCCCAGCATTTT.

The V gene is TRBV21-1, the J gene TRBJ2-7; TRBD1, the table's D call, was not compared with the DNA. TRBV21-1 is described as a pseudogene. This CDR3 is 15 amino acids long. The CDR3 bases are TGTGCCAGCACCCATTCCGGGACAGCATCCTACGAGCAGTACTTC. Translating it yields CASTHSGTASYEQYF.

J is TRBJ2-5 and V is TRBV6-5, with D hard to call. The CDR3 consists of 13 residues. Trimming removed 6 bases at V and 1 base at J, with 9 bases between. The V gene's germline CDR1 is MNHEY and CDR2 SVGAGI. CDR3 in DNA: TGTGCCAGCAGAGGCCACGGCCAAGAGACCCAGTACTTC. Its translation: CASRGHGQETQYF.

The chain combines TRBV9 with TRBJ1-1; 7 bases align to TRBD1. V shed 4 bases and J 4 bases; nucleotides not matched to a gene: 7. There are 14 residues in the CDR3. Germline assignment: CDR1 SGDLS and CDR2 YYNGEE. The CDR3 loop reads CASSPQGSVTEAFF. The CDR3 DNA follows: TGTGCCAGCAGCCCACAGGGGAGTGTCACTGAAGCTTTCTTT.

The chain combines TRBV28 with TRBJ2-2; 8 nucleotides agree with TRBD1. The V segment lost 5 bases and the J segment 3 bases; nucleotides outside the gene matches: 8. CDR1 MDHEN and CDR2 SYDVKM come from the germline V gene. The CDR3 spans 16 residues. CDR3 bases: TGTGCCAGCAGTGGGCACAGGACAGGGTACACCGGGGAGCTGTTTTTT. Protein sequence: CASSGHRTGYTGELFF. Combining the CDR3 with reference TRBV28 and TRBJ2-2 gives the whole variable domain DVKVTQSSRYLVKRTGEKVFLECVQDMDHENMFWYRQDPGLGLRLIYFSYDVKMKEKGDIPEGYSVSREKKERFSLILESASTNQTSMYLCASSGHRTGYTGELFFGEGSRLTVL.

The chain is built from TRBV5-1 and TRBJ1-6; 8 bases agree with TRBD1. With 4 bases clipped from V and 6 bases from J, the junction kept 12 bases outside the gene matches. Germline-derived CDR1 and CDR2 are SGHRS and YFSETQ. The CDR3 runs 17 residues. The CDR3 protein is CASSRSAFTGGNSPLHF. CDR3 nucleotide sequence: TGCGCCAGCAGCCGGAGTGCCTTTACAGGGGGTAATTCACCCCTCCACTTT.

The J gene is TRBJ2-5, the V gene TRBV2, with 12 bases fitting TRBD1. The DNA end lines up better with TRBJ2-7; the J call may be wrong. This CDR3 comprises 14 residues. CDR1 is SNHLY, CDR2 FYNNEI, per germline. Written as DNA, the CDR3 is TGTGCCAGCAGTGCCGGGACAGGGGGCGGCGAGCAGTACTTC. It codes for CASSAGTGGGEQYF.

V and J are TRBV7-3 and TRBJ1-6; D gene uncertain. This CDR3 comprises 19 residues. Germline CDR1 and CDR2: SGHTA and FQGTGA. The V end was cut by 3 bases, the J end by 6 bases, with 24 bases between. CDR3 loop: CASSFPRAAGSRSNSPLHF. CDR3 in DNA: TGTGCCAGCAGCTTCCCTAGGGCCGCGGGGAGCCGAAGTAATTCACCCCTCCACTTT.

Comment on this clone: One junction end disagrees with the germline gene, perhaps due to a read error. The chain couples TRBV4-3 to TRBJ2-1; either TRBD1 or TRBD2 may fit D (6 bases each). The CDR3 loop spans 15 amino acids. CDR1 is LGHNA and CDR2 is YSLEER in the germline V gene. The CDR3 reads CASSQEKEGVDEQLF. CDR3 DNA sequence: TGCGCCAGCAGCCAAGAAAAGGAGGGGGTCGATGAGCAGCTCTTC.

This clone is medium-sized in the sample. The genes are TRBV4-2 and TRBJ1-6; D unclear. Trimming took 1 base from V and 9 from J, leaving 13 bases between them. This CDR3 spans 15 amino acids. Germline CDR1 is LGHNA and CDR2 is YNFKEQ. The CDR3 reads CASSQVTGDTSPLHF. DNA for the CDR3: TGTGCCAGCAGCCAAGTAACGGGTGATACTTCACCCCTCCACTTT.

This clone was detected a few times. The chain recombines TRBV5-6 with TRBJ1-2; 7 bases match TRBD1. This CDR3 is 14 amino acids long. Germline loops: CDR1 SGHDT, CDR2 YYEEEE. The J segment lost 4 bases and the V segment lost 4 bases, leaving 7 bases of the junction unmatched. CDR3 in DNA: TGTGCCAGCAGCCCCGGAGGGGGCCTCTATGGCTACACCTTC. It codes for CASSPGGGLYGYTF.

This clone was seen once. The chain carries TRBV6-7 and TRBJ2-4, with D hard to call. TRBV6-7 is an ORF, and what it does is uncertain. V lost 10 bases to trimming and J lost 6 bases, with 10 bases between them. The CDR3 runs 11 residues. The CDR3 reads CAIFRGNIQYF. The CDR3 DNA is TGTGCCATCTTCCGAGGAAACATTCAGTACTTC.

The count of this clone is one. V and J are TRBV28 and TRBJ2-7; TRBD1 might be the D (6 bases). This CDR3 is 15 amino acids long. Germline CDR1 MDHEN, CDR2 SYDVKM. V gave up 5 bases and J gave up 3 bases, with 17 bases separating them. The CDR3 loop reads CASSRGLQGIYEQYF. The DNA for the CDR3 is TGTGCCAGCAGTCGCGGGCTGCAGGGGATCTACGAGCAGTACTTC.

This chain joins TRBV6-1 and TRBJ2-4; the D gene is possibly TRBD2 (6 bases). Trimming left V 0 bases short and J 7 bases short, with 19 bases between. CDR1 is MNHNS, CDR2 SASEGT, per germline. The CDR3 is made up of 17 amino acids. The CDR3 DNA follows: TGTGCCAGCAGTGAAGCCTACCTATGGGGAGGTGCGAACATTCAGTACTTC. Translated: CASSEAYLWGGANIQYF.

The chain couples TRBV27 to TRBJ1-5; no clear D gene. The germline V gene encodes CDR1 MNHEY and CDR2 SMNVEV (reference sequence). The length of the CDR3 is 10 residues. Trimming shortened V by 8 bases and J by 10 bases, and 9 bases separated the two germline ends. The CDR3 nucleotides read TGTGCCAGCGGTCCGGGCCCCCAGCATTTT. It yields the protein CASGPGPQHF.

The chain's CDR3 is CASSQESGVSYNEQFF. CDR3 in DNA: TGCGCCAGCAGCCAAGAGAGTGGAGTCTCCTACAATGAGCAGTTCTTC. The rearrangement joins TRBV4-1 to TRBJ2-1; unclear D gene. The CDR3 is made up of 16 amino acids. Between the trimmed V and J ends, which lost 0 bases and 0 bases, there was a span of 9 bases. The germline gives CDR1 MGHRA, CDR2 YSYEKL.